Following are 24 T cell receptor beta chains from one sample sequenced in a study of patients and donors after allogeneic stem cell transplantation (dated by TCRdb to about 2020). Library construction relied on RT-PCR. Reads for this sample came from a NextSeq 550. TCRdb cleaned the public reads at Q25 with fastp, built clones with MiXCR and kept in-frame beta chains. Rows are unified per CDR3 protein, each entry keeping the most common DNA and genes. The table for this sample lists about 110,000 distinct CDR3 sequences; roughly 37% of them were counted only once. The ten largest clones add up to around 27% of the sample. Specimen: blood, either unsorted or a sorted T cell fraction (not recorded which). The origin of the receptors is a human donor who was either an allogeneic HSCT recipient or a stem cell or donor lymphocyte infusion donor (not recorded which). It is not recorded whose cells these are; they may come from a transplant donor.

In its sample, this clonotype was seen a few times. The chain couples TRBV29-1 to TRBJ1-2; D call uncertain. The ends were cut back, 2 bases at V and 0 bases at J, with 10 bases in the middle. The germline V gene encodes CDR1 SQVTM and CDR2 ANQGSEA. The CDR3 sequence is 14 residues long. CDR3 amino acids: CSVESRGANYGYTF. The CDR3 DNA sequence: TGCAGCGTTGAAAGCCGGGGAGCTAACTATGGCTACACCTTC.

The chain couples TRBV29-1 to TRBJ2-1, with D unclear. The CDR3 is made up of 12 amino acids. From germline, CDR1 is SQVTM and CDR2 ANQGSEA. Trimming stripped 4 bases from V and 5 bases from J, with 9 bases between. The CDR3 sequence: CSVARLNNEQFF. For the CDR3, the DNA is TGCAGCGTTGCCCGGTTGAACAATGAGCAGTTCTTC.

The table lists this clonotype with many counts. This chain links TRBV6-5 with TRBJ1-1; 9 bases line up with TRBD1. Germline lookup yields CDR1 MNHEY and CDR2 SVGAGI. Trimming removed 6 bases from V and 6 bases from J; junction bases left unmatched: 2. The CDR3 runs to 12 residues. In nucleotides, the CDR3 is TGTGCCAGCAGCAGACAGGGGGCTGAAGCTTTCTTT. This encodes CASSRQGAEAFF.

The sample holds a few counts of this clonotype. The genes are TRBV20-1 and TRBJ2-4; D is ambiguous. CDR1 is DFQATT and CDR2 is SNEGSKA in the germline V gene (reference sequence). The CDR3 is 13 amino acids. V was trimmed by 6 bases and J by 3 bases, leaving 12 bases between them. The CDR3 reads CSATWANKNIQYF. The CDR3 DNA reads as TGCAGTGCCACTTGGGCTAACAAAAACATTCAGTACTTC.

CDR3 sequence (DNA): TGTGCCAGCAGCCCGGGACTATTACCTCCCACAGATACGCAGTATTTT. This codes for CASSPGLLPPTDTQYF. The chain combines TRBV7-2 with TRBJ2-3, with 7 bases fitting TRBD2. The J segment lost 2 bases and the V segment lost 5 bases, leaving 10 bases of the junction unmatched. This CDR3 spans 16 amino acids. CDR1 and CDR2 (germline): SGHTA, FQGNSA. Full variable domain (rest looked up from reference TRBV7-2 and TRBJ2-3): GAGVSQSPSNKVTEKGKDVELRCDPISGHTALYWYRQSLGQGLEFLIYFQGNSAPDKSGLPSDRFSAERTGGSVSTLTIQRTQQEDSAVYLCASSPGLLPPTDTQYFGPGTRLTVL.

This rearrangement joins TRBV6-6 to TRBJ2-1; TRBD2 agrees at 10 bases. The CDR3 spans 17 residues. The germline V gene encodes CDR1 MNHNY and CDR2 SVGAGI (reference sequence). With V trimmed by 6 bases and J by 2 bases, 10 bases remained unmatched. CDR3 bases: TGTGCCAGCAGCCCGGCTAGCGGGAGTATCACCTACAATGAGCAGTTCTTC. Translating gives CASSPASGSITYNEQFF.

The chain is built from TRBV27 and TRBJ2-4; D uncertain. Trimming removed 6 bases at V and 9 bases at J, with 18 bases between. Per the germline V gene, CDR1 is MNHEY and CDR2 is SMNVEV (reference sequence). The CDR3 spans 14 residues. The CDR3 reads CASRSFLRSVIQYF. The CDR3 nucleotides read TGTGCCAGCAGGAGTTTCCTTCGGAGCGTCATTCAGTACTTC.

V and J are TRBV14 and TRBJ2-3, with D perhaps matching TRBD2 (6 bases). From germline, CDR1 is SGHDN and CDR2 FVKESK. CDR3 length: 17 residues. V shed 0 bases and J shed 6 bases, with 19 bases lying between them. The CDR3 protein is CASSQDPGTFQADTQYF. The CDR3 DNA is TGTGCCAGCAGCCAAGATCCCGGGACTTTCCAAGCGGATACGCAGTATTTT.

The sample holds a few counts of this clonotype. The rearrangement uses TRBV10-3 and TRBJ2-3; 9 nucleotides agree with TRBD2. Per germline, CDR1 ENHRY and CDR2 SYGVKD. This CDR3 contains 14 residues. Germline trimming cut 10 bases from V and 5 bases from J; bases unmatched to any gene: 10. Here the CDR3 reads CATQSSGRLDTQYF. The CDR3 DNA is TGTGCCACCCAGAGTAGCGGGAGACTAGATACGCAGTATTTT.

This clonotype was detected a few times. The CDR3 bases are TGTGCCATCAGCGACAAGGACCTTCGGGGCTATGGCTACACCTTC. Translation gives CAISDKDLRGYGYTF. V is TRBV10-3 and J is TRBJ1-2; D is undetermined. The CDR3 consists of 15 residues. Germline V CDR1 and CDR2: ENHRY, SYGVKD. V was trimmed by 6 bases and J by 4 bases, leaving 18 bases between them.

CDR3 sequence reads: CATSRDSPAYYNEQFF. The CDR3 region has the DNA TGTGCCACCAGCAGAGATTCCCCAGCGTACTACAATGAGCAGTTCTTC. The chain has TRBV15 and TRBJ2-1; D remains unclear. CDR3 length: 16 amino acids. Between the trimmed V and J ends, which lost 0 bases and 3 bases, there was a span of 12 bases. Germline V gives CDR1 LNHNV, CDR2 YYDKDF (reference sequence). Full variable domain (outside the CDR3, taken from reference TRBV15 and TRBJ2-1): DAMVIQNPRYQVTQFGKPVTLSCSQTLNHNVMYWYQQKSSQAPKLLFHYYDKDFNNEADTPDNFQSRRPNTSFCFLDIRSPGLGDTAMYLCATSRDSPAYYNEQFFGPGTRLTVL.

This chain joins TRBV6-2 or TRBV6-3 and TRBJ2-1; 8 positions match TRBD2. Germline assignment: CDR1 MNHEY and CDR2 SVGEGT. The CDR3 is 15 residues long. Trimming at V came to 4 bases and at J to 9 bases, leaving 11 bases not matched to a gene. CDR3 sequence: CASSFTGTRSAEQFF. Written as DNA, the CDR3 is TGTGCCAGCAGTTTCACCGGGACTAGGTCTGCTGAGCAGTTCTTC.

This clonotype was observed a handful of times. The gene calls are TRBV7-2 and TRBJ2-1; D not resolved. V was trimmed by 2 bases and J by 11 bases, leaving 7 bases between them. Germline CDR1 is SGHTA and CDR2 is FQGNSA. CDR3 length: 11 amino acids. CDR3 DNA sequence: TGTGCCAGCAGCTTAAGAGCGAAGCAGTTCTTC. This gives the protein CASSLRAKQFF.

J is TRBJ1-1 and V is TRBV7-9, with a weak D call TRBD1 (6 bases). Germline V CDR1 and CDR2: SEHNR, FQNEAQ (reference sequence). The CDR3 extends over 14 amino acids. V was cut by 5 bases and J by 11 bases, with 21 bases left in between. DNA of the CDR3: TGTGCCAGCAGCCGCCTACAGGGCGATGTCGTGGCTTTCTTT. Translating it yields CASSRLQGDVVAFF.

This clonotype has only a few counts. The J gene is TRBJ2-7, the V gene TRBV20-1; no definite D call. Trimming left V 3 bases short and J 6 bases short, with 12 bases between. There are 12 residues in the CDR3. In germline, CDR1 is DFQATT, CDR2 SNEGSKA (reference sequence). DNA of the CDR3: TGCAGTGCTAGCGCGATTCGGTCCGAGCAGTACTTC. Protein: CSASAIRSEQYF.

The chain couples TRBV12-3 or TRBV12-4 to TRBJ2-5, with 9 bases lining up with TRBD1. The length of the CDR3 is 14 residues. V lost 6 bases, J lost 5 bases, and 7 bases stayed unmatched. The CDR3 bases are TGTGCCAGCAGACTATCCGGGACAGGGGAGACCCAGTACTTC. As protein: CASRLSGTGETQYF.

The chain has TRBV9 and TRBJ1-2, with D tentatively TRBD1 (6 bases). Germline assignment: CDR1 SGDLS and CDR2 YYNGEE. There are 15 residues in the CDR3. Trimming pared 3 bases from V and 8 bases from J, leaving 20 bases between. The CDR3 protein is CASSAGTPFEGGYTF. The DNA of the CDR3 is TGTGCCAGCAGCGCCGGGACACCATTCGAAGGGGGCTACACCTTC. The variable domain in full, completed from reference TRBV9 and TRBJ1-2, reads DSGVTQTPKHLITATGQRVTLRCSPRSGDLSVYWYQQSLDQGLQFLIQYYNGEERAKGNILERFSAQQFPDLHSELNLSSLELGDSALYFCASSAGTPFEGGYTFGSGTRLTVV.

The V gene is TRBV29-1, the J gene TRBJ1-2; TRBD1 matches 9 bases. Germline CDR1 is SQVTM and CDR2 is ANQGSEA. Trimming removed 8 bases from V and 6 bases from J; junction bases left unmatched: 10. The CDR3 is 13 amino acids. The chain's CDR3 is CSTYVGTGNGYTF. The DNA of the CDR3 is TGCAGCACCTATGTGGGGACAGGGAATGGCTACACCTTC.

The chain has TRBV20-1 and TRBJ2-3; D perhaps matches TRBD1 (6 bases). Trimming pared 0 bases from V and 4 bases from J, leaving 14 bases between. Germline loops: CDR1 DFQATT, CDR2 SNEGSKA (reference sequence). This CDR3 has 15 residues. In DNA, the CDR3 is TGCAGTGCTAGAGATCGGACAGCCTGGGCAGATACGCAGTATTTT. Protein sequence: CSARDRTAWADTQYF.

A few counts support this clonotype. The V call is TRBV28, the J call TRBJ1-1; D not resolved. Germline CDR1 and CDR2: MDHEN and SYDVKM. The CDR3 contains 13 residues. V was pared by 2 bases and J by 8 bases, with 12 bases between. CDR3 sequence: CASSLVGGPEAFF. The CDR3 DNA is TGTGCCAGCAGTTTAGTAGGAGGGCCCGAAGCTTTCTTT.

The gene calls are TRBV19 and TRBJ2-7; 8 bases fit TRBD2. With 2 bases clipped from V and 0 bases from J, the junction kept 9 bases outside the gene matches. CDR3 length: 17 amino acids. Per the germline V gene, CDR1 is LNHDA and CDR2 is SQIVND (reference sequence). The CDR3 region is CASSITTGGPSSYEQYF. The CDR3 DNA is TGTGCCAGTAGTATAACTACGGGAGGGCCTTCCTCCTACGAGCAGTACTTC.

J is TRBJ2-1 and V is TRBV4-2, with 7 bases that match TRBD1. Trimming took 1 base from V and 4 from J; bases not matched to a gene: 4. The CDR3 contains 15 residues. From germline, CDR1 is LGHNA and CDR2 YNFKEQ. CDR3 DNA: TGTGCCAGCAGCCAAGGGGACAGCATGTACAATGAGCAGTTCTTC. Protein: CASSQGDSMYNEQFF.

The rearrangement uses TRBV12-3 or TRBV12-4 and TRBJ1-2, with no clear D. Between the trimmed V and J ends, which lost 5 bases and 3 bases, there was a span of 19 bases. The length of the CDR3 is 16 residues. CDR3 bases: TGTGCCAGCAGTAAAGGAGGCGTCAAGAGTGACTATGGCTACACCTTC. This sequence encodes CASSKGGVKSDYGYTF.

The chain carries TRBV18 and TRBJ1-2; D gene uncertain. Trimming stripped 4 bases from V and 4 bases from J, with 10 bases between. CDR1 and CDR2 from the germline V gene are KGHSH and LQKENI. CDR3 length: 13 amino acids. The CDR3 spells CASSQDGTYGYTF. In DNA form, the CDR3 reads TGTGCCAGCTCACAAGACGGAACCTATGGCTACACCTTC.